Here is one T cell receptor beta chain with its context. It has no known antigen specificity. No quality values exist for individual bases; no much larger clone is one base distant. The data stem from a study of OX40 agonist ivuxolimab in advanced cancers. Background on the whole study: The costimulatory receptor OX40 (CD134) was targeted by ivuxolimab, a fully human IgG2 agonistic monoclonal antibody. Intravenous ivuxolimab was administered to patients every 2 weeks at six dose levels: 0.01, 0.1, 0.3, 1.5, 3 and 10 mg/kg. Among the 50 to 55 dose-escalation patients, 19 had hepatocellular carcinoma, approximately 15 melanoma, 9 renal cell carcinoma and 9 head and neck cancer. A male proportion of around 81% and a mean age of approximately 61 years, ranging from 23 to 79, were recorded for the dose-escalation cohort. Patients were allowed to have had prior anti-PD-1, anti-PD-L1 or anti-CTLA-4 therapy, and more than 35% of the dose-escalation patients had been treated with checkpoint inhibitors. Partial responses were achieved by three dose-escalation patients, of whom one had hepatocellular carcinoma and two had cutaneous melanoma. Peripheral TCRbeta sequencing aimed to test whether ivuxolimab altered TCR sequence diversity and caused clonal T-cell expansion. The paper reports the monotherapy dose-escalation portion (N of about 52 patients) of the phase I ivuxolimab trial.

Genomic DNA was extracted from sorted cells for sequencing of the TCRbeta CDR3 region. The immunoSEQ Assay was used for sequencing of TCRbeta CDR3 regions. Drawn from immuneACCESS, this table holds only the in-frame rearrangements with V and J called that TCRdb kept. Clones are partly lost; checked studies trace under half to an unresolved V gene and leave the rest unexplained. The sample contains roughly 54,000 clones, approximately 90% of them found a single time. The ten largest make up 1.2% to 1.5% of the sample. General findings and caveats noted by the study authors: Low levels of normalized T-cell clonal expansion were also seen in some patients who did not respond. At doses from 0.1 to 3.0 mg/kg, clonal expansion was seen in both CD4+ and CD8+ blood T cells between baseline and week 6. After ivuxolimab, expanded clones were on average more numerous among CD8+ T cells than among CD4+ T cells. The antigen specificity of the peripheral T cells that underwent clonal expansion was not determined. In the 0.1-3.0 mg/kg groups, partial responders had among the lowest normalized peripheral clonal expansion, particularly in CD8+ T cells.

Patients with autoimmune disease history or receiving systemic immunosuppression were excluded from the trial. In every dose cohort, peripheral blood was drawn for TCR sequencing at baseline, cycle 4 day 1, and cycle 7 day 1. The samples were taken from a phase I, first-in-human, multicenter, open-label dose-escalation trial of ivuxolimab. Adults with locally advanced or metastatic melanoma, renal cell, hepatocellular, or head and neck squamous cell carcinoma were enrolled in the trial. Before TCR sequencing, CD4+ T cells and CD8+ T cells from peripheral blood were sorted into separate populations. There are 14 amino acids in the CDR3, from cysteine to phenylalanine inclusive. Only CDR3 DNA is held: 42 bases, read in frame from base 1. V is pared back by 5 bases and J by 6 bases, with 16 bases lying between the germline termini. As encoded in the germline V gene, CDR1 is MNHEY while CDR2 is SVGAGI.

The chain is encoded by TRBV6-5 joined to TRBJ1-1; no D gene can be assigned with confidence. This clonotype originated in an adult with an advanced solid tumor such as melanoma, head and neck, liver or kidney cancer. The specimen comprised CD4+ or CD8+ T cells sorted from blood, sampled in a trial of the OX40 agonist ivuxolimab. The DNA reads TGTGCCAGCAGTGCCGGACCGTCGATGGCTGAAGCTTTCTTT. Its translation is CASSAGPSMAEAFF.